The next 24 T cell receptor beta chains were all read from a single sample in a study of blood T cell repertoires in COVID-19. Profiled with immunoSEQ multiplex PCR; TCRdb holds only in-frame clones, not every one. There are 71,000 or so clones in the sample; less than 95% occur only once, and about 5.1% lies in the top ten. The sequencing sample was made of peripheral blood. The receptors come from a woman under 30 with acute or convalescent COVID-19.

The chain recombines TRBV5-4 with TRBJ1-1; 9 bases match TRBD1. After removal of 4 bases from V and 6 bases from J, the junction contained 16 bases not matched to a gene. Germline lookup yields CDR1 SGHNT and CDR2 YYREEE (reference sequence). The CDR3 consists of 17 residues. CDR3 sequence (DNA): TGTGCCAGCAGCCGGGGTACAGGGGGCATCGTCTTAGCTGAAGCTTTCTTT. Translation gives CASSRGTGGIVLAEAFF.

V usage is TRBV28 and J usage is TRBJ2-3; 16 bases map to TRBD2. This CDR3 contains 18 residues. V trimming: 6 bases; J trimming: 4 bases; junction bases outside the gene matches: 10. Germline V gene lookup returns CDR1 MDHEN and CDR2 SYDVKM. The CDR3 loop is CASSPPGLAGGRADTQYF. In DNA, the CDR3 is TGTGCCAGCAGCCCCCCGGGACTAGCGGGGGGGCGGGCAGATACGCAGTATTTT.

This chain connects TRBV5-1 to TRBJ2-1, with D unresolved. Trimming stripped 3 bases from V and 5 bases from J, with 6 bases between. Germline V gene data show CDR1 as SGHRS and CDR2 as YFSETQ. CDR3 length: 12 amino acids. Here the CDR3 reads CASSSGDNEQFF. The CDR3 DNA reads TGCGCCAGCAGCTCCGGAGACAATGAGCAGTTCTTC. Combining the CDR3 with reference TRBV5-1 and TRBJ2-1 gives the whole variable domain KAGVTQTPRYLIKTRGQQVTLSCSPISGHRSVSWYQQTPGQGLQFLFEYFSETQRNKGNFPGRFSGRQFSNSRSEMNVSTLELGDSALYLCASSSGDNEQFFGPGTRLTVL.

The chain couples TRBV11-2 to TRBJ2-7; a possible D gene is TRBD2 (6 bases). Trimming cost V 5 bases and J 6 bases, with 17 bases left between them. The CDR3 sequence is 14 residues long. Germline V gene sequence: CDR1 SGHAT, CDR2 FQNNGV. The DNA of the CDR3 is TGTGCCAGCAGCCGCGGGACGTCCGACGGCGAGCAGTACTTC. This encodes CASSRGTSDGEQYF.

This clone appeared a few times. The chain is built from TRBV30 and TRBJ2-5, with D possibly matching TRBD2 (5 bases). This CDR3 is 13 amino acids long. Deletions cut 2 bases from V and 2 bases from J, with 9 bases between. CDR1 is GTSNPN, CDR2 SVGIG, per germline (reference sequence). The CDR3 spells CAWSRESQETQYF. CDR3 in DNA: TGTGCCTGGAGTAGGGAGTCTCAAGAGACCCAGTACTTC.

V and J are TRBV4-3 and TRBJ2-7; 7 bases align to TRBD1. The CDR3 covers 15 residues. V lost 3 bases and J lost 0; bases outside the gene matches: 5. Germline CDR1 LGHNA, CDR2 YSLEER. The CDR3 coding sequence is TGCGCCAGCAGCCAGAACAGGGGCCCCTCCTACGAGCAGTACTTC. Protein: CASSQNRGPSYEQYF.

The chain's CDR3 is CASSRRQGNGNTIYF. The CDR3 coding sequence is TGTGCCAGCAGTAGGCGACAGGGAAATGGAAACACCATATATTTT. The V and J genes are TRBV28 and TRBJ1-3, with 7 bases lining up with TRBD1. Per the germline V gene, CDR1 is MDHEN and CDR2 is SYDVKM. V was pared by 5 bases and J by 3 bases, with 7 bases of the junction left unmatched. This CDR3 has 15 amino acids.

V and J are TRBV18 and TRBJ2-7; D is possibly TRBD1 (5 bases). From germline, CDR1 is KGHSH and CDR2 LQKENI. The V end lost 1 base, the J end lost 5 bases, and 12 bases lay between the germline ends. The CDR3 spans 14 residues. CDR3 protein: CASSPRTQTDEQYF. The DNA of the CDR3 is TGTGCCAGCTCACCACGAACGCAGACAGACGAGCAGTACTTC.

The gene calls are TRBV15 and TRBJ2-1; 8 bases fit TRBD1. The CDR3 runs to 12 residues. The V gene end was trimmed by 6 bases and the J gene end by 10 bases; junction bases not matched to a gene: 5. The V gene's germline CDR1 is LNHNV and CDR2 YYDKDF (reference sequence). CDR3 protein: CATRTGVREQFF. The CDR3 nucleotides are TGTGCCACCAGGACAGGGGTTCGAGAGCAGTTCTTC.

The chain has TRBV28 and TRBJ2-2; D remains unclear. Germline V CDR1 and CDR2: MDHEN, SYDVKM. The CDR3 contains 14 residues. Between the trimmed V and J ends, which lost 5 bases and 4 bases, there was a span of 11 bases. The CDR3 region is CASSPSTTTGELFF. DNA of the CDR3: TGTGCCAGCAGTCCATCTACCACCACCGGGGAGCTGTTTTTT.

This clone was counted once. The CDR3 spells CASSYRDYGYTF. As DNA, the CDR3 is TGTGCCAGCAGTTACAGGGACTATGGCTACACCTTC. The rearrangement links TRBV28 to TRBJ1-2; D possibly corresponds to TRBD1 (6 bases). Germline V gives CDR1 MDHEN, CDR2 SYDVKM. V lost 4 bases and J lost 3, with 6 bases in between. The CDR3 has 12 residues.

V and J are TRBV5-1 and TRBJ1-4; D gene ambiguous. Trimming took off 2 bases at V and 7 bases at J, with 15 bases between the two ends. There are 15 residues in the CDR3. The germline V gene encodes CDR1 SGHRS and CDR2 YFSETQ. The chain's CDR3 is CASSFRGSDGEKLFF. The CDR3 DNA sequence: TGCGCCAGCAGCTTCAGAGGGTCGGACGGTGAAAAACTGTTTTTT.

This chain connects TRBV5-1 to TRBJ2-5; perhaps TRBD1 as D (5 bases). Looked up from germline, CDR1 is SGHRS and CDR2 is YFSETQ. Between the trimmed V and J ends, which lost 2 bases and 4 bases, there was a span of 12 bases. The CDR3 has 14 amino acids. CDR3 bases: TGCGCCAGCAGCTTCAGGGCGGATGGAGAGACCCAGTACTTC. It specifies CASSFRADGETQYF.

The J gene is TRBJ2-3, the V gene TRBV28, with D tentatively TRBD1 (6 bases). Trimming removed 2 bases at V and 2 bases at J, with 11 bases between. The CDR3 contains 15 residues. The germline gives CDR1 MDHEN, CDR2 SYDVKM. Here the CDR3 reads CASSLIGGITDTQYF. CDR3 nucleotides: TGTGCCAGCAGTTTAATTGGGGGCATCACAGATACGCAGTATTTT.

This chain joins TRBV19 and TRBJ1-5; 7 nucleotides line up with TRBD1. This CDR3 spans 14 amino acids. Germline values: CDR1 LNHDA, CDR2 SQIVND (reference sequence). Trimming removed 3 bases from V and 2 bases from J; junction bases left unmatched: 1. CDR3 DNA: TGTGCCAGTAGTATCGACAGGGGCAATCAGCCCCAGCATTTT. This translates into CASSIDRGNQPQHF. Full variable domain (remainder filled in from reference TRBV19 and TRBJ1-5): DGGITQSPKYLFRKEGQNVTLSCEQNLNHDAMYWYRQDPGQGLRLIYYSQIVNDFQKGDIAEGYSVSREKKESFPLTVTSAQKNPTAFYLCASSIDRGNQPQHFGDGTRLSIL.

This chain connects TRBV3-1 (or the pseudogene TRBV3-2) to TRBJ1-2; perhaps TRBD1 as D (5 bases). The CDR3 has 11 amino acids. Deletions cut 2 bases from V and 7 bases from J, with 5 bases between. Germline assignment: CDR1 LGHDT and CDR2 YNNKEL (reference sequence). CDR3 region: CASSQRGGYTF. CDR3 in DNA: TGTGCCAGCAGCCAAAGGGGTGGCTACACCTTC.

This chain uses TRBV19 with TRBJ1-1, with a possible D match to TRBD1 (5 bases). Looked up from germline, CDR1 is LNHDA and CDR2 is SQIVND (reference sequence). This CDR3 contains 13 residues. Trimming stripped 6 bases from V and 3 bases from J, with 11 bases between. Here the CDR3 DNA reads TGTGCCAGTAGAAGGACACGGGACACTGAAGCTTTCTTT. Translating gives CASRRTRDTEAFF.

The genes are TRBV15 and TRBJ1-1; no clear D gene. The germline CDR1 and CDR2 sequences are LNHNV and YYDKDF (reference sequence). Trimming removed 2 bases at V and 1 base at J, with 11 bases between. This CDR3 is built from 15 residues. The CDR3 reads CATSRNMAPNTEAFF. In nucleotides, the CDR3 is TGTGCCACCAGCAGAAATATGGCCCCGAACACTGAAGCTTTCTTT.

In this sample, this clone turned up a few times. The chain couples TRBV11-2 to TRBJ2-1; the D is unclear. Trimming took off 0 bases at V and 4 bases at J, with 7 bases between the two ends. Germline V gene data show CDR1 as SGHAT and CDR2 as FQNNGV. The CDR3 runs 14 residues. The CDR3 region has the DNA TGTGCCAGCAGCTTAGAGGCAGAATACAATGAGCAGTTCTTC. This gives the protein CASSLEAEYNEQFF.

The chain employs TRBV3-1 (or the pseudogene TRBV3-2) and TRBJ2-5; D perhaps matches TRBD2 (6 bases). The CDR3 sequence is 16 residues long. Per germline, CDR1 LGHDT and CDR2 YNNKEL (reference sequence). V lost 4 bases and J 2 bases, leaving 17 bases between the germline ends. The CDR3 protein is CASSLTVGGRQETQYF. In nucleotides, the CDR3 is TGTGCCAGCAGCCTTACCGTGGGGGGTCGGCAAGAGACCCAGTACTTC.

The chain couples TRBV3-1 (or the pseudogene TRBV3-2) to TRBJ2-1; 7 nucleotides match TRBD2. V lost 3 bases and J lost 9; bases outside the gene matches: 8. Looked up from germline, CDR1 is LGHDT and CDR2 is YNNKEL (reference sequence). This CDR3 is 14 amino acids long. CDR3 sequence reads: CASSHDPWGGEQFF. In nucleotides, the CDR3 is TGTGCCAGCAGCCATGACCCATGGGGGGGTGAGCAGTTCTTC.

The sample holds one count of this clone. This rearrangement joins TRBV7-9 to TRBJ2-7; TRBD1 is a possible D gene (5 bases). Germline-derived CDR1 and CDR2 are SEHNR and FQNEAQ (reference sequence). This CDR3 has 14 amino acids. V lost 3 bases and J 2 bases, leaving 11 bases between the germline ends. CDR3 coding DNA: TGTGCCAGCAGCTTTGACAGATCGCCCTACGAGCAGTACTTC. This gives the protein CASSFDRSPYEQYF.

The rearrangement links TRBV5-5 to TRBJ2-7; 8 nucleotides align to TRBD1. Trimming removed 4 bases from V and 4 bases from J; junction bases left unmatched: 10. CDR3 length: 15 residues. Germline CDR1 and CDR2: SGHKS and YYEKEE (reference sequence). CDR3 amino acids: CASSEFQWTGYEQYF. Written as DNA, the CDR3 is TGTGCCAGCAGCGAGTTCCAGTGGACAGGGTACGAGCAGTACTTC.

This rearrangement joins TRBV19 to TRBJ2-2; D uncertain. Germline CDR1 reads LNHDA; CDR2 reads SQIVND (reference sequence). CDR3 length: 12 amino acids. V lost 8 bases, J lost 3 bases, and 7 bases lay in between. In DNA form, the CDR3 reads TGTGCCAGTCGTAAGCACACCGGGGAGCTGTTTTTT. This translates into CASRKHTGELFF.